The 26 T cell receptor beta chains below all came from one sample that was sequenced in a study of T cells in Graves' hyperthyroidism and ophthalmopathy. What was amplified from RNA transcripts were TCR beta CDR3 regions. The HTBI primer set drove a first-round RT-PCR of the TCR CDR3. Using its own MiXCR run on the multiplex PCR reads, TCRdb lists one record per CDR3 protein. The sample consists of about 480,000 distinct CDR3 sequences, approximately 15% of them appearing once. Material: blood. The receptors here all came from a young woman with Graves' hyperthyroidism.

This CDR3 reads CATRAGGTYEQYF. CDR3 nucleotides: TGTGCCACCAGAGCGGGAGGGACCTACGAGCAGTACTTC. The rearrangement links TRBV24-1 to TRBJ2-7, with 10 bases identical to TRBD2. This CDR3 comprises 13 residues. V shed 7 bases, J shed 2 bases, and the junction held 1 base outside the gene matches. CDR1 is KGHDR, CDR2 SFDVKD, per germline.

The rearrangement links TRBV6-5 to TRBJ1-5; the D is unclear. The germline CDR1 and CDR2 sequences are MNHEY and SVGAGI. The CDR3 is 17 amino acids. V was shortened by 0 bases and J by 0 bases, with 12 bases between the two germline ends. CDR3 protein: CASSYSWAPYSNQPQHF. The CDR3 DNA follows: TGTGCCAGCAGTTACTCCTGGGCCCCTTATAGCAATCAGCCCCAGCATTTT.

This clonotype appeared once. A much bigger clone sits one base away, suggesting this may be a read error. CDR3 residues: CVTQRSGTYEQYF. The CDR3 coding sequence is TGTGTCACCCAAAGAAGTGGGACCTACGAGCAGTACTTC. This chain connects TRBV24-1 to TRBJ2-7, with D hard to call. Germline V lookup: CDR1 KGHDR, CDR2 SFDVKD. The CDR3 has 13 residues.

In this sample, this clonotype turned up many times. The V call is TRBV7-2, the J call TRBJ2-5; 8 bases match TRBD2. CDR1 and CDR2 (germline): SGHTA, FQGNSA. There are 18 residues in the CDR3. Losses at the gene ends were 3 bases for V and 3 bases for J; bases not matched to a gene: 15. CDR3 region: CASSFSPGGRGVEETQYF. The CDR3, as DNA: TGTGCCAGCAGCTTTTCTCCAGGAGGGCGGGGGGTAGAAGAGACCCAGTACTTC.

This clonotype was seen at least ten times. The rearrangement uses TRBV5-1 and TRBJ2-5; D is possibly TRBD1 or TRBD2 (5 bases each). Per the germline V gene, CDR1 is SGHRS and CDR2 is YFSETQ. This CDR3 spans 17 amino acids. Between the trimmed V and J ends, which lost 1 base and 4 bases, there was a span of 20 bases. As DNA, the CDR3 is TGCGCCAGCAGCTTGTTCGGGGACCGTGGGGTCGCAGAGACCCAGTACTTC. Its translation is CASSLFGDRGVAETQYF.

In DNA form, the CDR3 reads TGTGCCAGCAGCCGAGTCACGAGAGGGAGGAGCTCCTACGAGCAGTACGTC. Its protein product is CASSRVTRGRSSYEQYV. The rearrangement links TRBV5-8 to TRBJ2-7, with D perhaps matching TRBD2 (6 bases). Trimming removed 4 bases from V and 0 bases from J, with 20 bases in between. Germline CDR1 and CDR2: SGHTS and YDEGEE. The CDR3 loop spans 17 amino acids.

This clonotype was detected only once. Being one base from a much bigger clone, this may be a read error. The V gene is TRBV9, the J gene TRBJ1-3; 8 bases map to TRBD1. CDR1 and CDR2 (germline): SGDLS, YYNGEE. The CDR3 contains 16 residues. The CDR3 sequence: CASSVDLGQGGKTIYF. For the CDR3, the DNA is TGTGCCAGCAGCGTAGATCTTGGACAGGGCGGAAAGACCATATATTTT.

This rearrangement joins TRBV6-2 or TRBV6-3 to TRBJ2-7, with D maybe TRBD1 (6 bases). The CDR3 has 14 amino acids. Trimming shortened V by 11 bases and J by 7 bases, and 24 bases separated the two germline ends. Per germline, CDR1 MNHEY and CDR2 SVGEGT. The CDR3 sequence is CARAPWTVSGEQYF. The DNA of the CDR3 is TGTGCCCGCGCTCCCTGGACAGTGTCGGGGGAGCAGTACTTC.

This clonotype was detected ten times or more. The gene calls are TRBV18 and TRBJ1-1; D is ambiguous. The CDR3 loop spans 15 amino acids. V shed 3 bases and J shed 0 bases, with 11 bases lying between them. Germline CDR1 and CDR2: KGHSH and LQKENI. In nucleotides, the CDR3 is TGTGCCAGCTCACCGTCCGGGTTCCTGAACACTGAAGCTTTCTTT. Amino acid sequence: CASSPSGFLNTEAFF.

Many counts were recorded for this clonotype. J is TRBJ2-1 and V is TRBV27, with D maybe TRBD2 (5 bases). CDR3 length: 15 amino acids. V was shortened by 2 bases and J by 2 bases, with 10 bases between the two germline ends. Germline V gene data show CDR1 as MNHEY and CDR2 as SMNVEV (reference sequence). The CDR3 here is CASSLTAEPYNEQFF. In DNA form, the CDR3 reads TGTGCCAGCAGTTTAACAGCGGAGCCCTACAATGAGCAGTTCTTC.

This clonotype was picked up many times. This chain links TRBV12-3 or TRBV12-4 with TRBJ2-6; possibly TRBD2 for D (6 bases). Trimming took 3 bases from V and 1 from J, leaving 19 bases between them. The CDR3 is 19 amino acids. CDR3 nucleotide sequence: TGTGCCAGCAGTTTTTCGGGGGTAGCGATATCGTCTGGGGCCAACGTCCTGACTTTC. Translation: CASSFSGVAISSGANVLTF.

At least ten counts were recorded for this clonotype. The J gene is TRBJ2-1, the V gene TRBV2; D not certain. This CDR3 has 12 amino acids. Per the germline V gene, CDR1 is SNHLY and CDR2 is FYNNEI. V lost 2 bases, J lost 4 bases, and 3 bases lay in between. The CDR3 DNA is TGTGCCAGCAGTGAACCATACAATGAGCAGTTCTTC. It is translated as CASSEPYNEQFF.

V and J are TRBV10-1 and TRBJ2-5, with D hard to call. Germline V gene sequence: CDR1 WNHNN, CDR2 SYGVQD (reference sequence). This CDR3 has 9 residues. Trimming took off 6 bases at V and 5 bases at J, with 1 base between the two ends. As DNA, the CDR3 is TGCGCCAGCAGGGAGACCCAGTACTTC. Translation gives CASRETQYF.

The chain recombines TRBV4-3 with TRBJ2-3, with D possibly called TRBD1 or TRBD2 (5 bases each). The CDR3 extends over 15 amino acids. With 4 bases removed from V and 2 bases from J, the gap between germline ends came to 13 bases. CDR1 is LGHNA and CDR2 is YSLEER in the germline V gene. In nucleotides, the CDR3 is TGCGCCAGCAGCCCCCGGGACGGAAACACAGATACGCAGTATTTT. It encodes CASSPRDGNTDTQYF.

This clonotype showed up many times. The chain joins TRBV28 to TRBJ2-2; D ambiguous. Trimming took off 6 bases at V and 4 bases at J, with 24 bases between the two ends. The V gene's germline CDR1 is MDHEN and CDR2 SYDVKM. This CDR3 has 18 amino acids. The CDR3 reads CASSNPGPLDFFTGELFF. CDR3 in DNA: TGTGCCAGCAGCAACCCAGGACCGCTCGACTTCTTCACCGGGGAGCTGTTTTTT.

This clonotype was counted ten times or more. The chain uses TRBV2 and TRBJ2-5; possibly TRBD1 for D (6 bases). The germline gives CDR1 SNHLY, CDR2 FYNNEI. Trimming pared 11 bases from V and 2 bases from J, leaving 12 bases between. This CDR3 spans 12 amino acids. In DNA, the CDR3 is TGTGCCGGCGCAGGGGTGCAAGAGACCCAGTACTTC. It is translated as CAGAGVQETQYF. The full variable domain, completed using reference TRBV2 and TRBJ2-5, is EPEVTQTPSHQVTQMGQEVILRCVPISNHLYFYWYRQILGQKVEFLVSFYNNEISEKSEIFDDQFSVERPDGSNFTLKIRSTKLEDSAMYFCAGAGVQETQYFGPGTRLLVL.

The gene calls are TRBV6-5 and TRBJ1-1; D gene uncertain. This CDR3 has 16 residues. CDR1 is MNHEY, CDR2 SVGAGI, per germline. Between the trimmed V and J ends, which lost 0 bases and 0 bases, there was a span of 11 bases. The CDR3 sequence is CASSYSNNRLNTEAFF. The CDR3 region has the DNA TGTGCCAGCAGTTACTCGAATAATCGACTGAACACTGAAGCTTTCTTT.

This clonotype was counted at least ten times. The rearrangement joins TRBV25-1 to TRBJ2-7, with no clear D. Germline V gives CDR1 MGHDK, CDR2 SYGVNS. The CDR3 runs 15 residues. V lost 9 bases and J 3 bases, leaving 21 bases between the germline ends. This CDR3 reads CARPQPSEESYEQYF. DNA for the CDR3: TGTGCCAGACCCCAACCTAGTGAAGAAAGCTACGAGCAGTACTTC.

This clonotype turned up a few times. CDR3 loop: CAWSVPGADTQYF. The CDR3 DNA reads as TGTGCCTGGAGTGTCCCGGGGGCAGATACGCAGTATTTT. The chain combines TRBV30 with TRBJ2-3; D perhaps matches TRBD2 (6 bases). The CDR3 has 13 residues. CDR1 is GTSNPN and CDR2 is SVGIG in the germline V gene (reference sequence). V was shortened by 0 bases and J by 4 bases, with 8 bases between the two germline ends.

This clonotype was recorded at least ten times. The CDR3 here is CASSPYSGSLYEQYF. CDR3 DNA sequence: TGTGCCAGCAGTCCGTATAGCGGGAGTTTGTACGAGCAGTACTTC. The rearrangement joins TRBV27 to TRBJ2-7, with 9 bases that match TRBD2. V lost 5 bases, J lost 4 bases, and 9 bases stayed unmatched. The CDR3 sequence is 15 residues long. The germline gives CDR1 MNHEY, CDR2 SMNVEV (reference sequence).

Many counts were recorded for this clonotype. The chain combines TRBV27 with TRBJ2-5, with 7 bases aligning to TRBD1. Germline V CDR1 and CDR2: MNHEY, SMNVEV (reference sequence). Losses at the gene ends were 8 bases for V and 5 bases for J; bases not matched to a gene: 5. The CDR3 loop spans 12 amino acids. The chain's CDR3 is CASRGQRETQYF. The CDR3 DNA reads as TGTGCCAGCCGGGGACAGAGGGAGACCCAGTACTTC.

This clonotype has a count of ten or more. CDR3 region: CASSHGLAESSYNEQFF. In nucleotides, the CDR3 is TGTGCCAGCAGCCACGGACTAGCCGAGAGCTCCTACAATGAGCAGTTCTTC. The chain carries TRBV6-1 and TRBJ2-1; 8 bases match TRBD2. Per the germline V gene, CDR1 is MNHNS and CDR2 is SASEGT. The trim removed 6 bases at V and 0 bases at J, leaving 10 bases unmatched. This CDR3 contains 17 residues.

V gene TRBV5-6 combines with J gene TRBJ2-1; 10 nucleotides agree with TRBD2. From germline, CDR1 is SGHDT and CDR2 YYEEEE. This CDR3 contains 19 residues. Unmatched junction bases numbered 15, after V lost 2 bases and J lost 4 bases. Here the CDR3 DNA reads TGTGCCAGCAGCTTCTTAGCGGGAGGTGAATTTTGGTCATACAATGAGCAGTTCTTC. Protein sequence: CASSFLAGGEFWSYNEQFF. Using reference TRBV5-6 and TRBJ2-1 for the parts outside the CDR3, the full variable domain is DAGVTQSPTHLIKTRGQQVTLRCSPKSGHDTVSWYQQALGQGPQFIFQYYEEEERQRGNFPDRFSGHQFPNYSSELNVNALLLGDSALYLCASSFLAGGEFWSYNEQFFGPGTRLTVL.

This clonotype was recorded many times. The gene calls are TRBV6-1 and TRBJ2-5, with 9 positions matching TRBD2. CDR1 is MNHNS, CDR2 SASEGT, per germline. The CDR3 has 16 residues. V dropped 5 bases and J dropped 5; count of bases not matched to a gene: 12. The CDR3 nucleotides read TGTGCCAGCAGTAATAGCCGTAGCGGGAGAGGTGAGACCCAGTACTTC. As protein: CASSNSRSGRGETQYF.

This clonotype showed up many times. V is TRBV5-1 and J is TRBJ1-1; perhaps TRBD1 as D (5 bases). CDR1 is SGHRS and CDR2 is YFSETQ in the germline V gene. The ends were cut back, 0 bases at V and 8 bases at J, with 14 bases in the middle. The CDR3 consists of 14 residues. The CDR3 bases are TGCGCCAGCAGCTTGGTCCTGGGGGGAGGAGAAGCTTTCTTT. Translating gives CASSLVLGGGEAFF.

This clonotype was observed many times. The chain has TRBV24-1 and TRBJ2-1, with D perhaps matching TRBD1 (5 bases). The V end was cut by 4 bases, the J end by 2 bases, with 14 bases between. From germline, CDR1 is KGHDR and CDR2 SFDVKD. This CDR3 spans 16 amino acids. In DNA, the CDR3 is TGTGCCACCAGTGACCCCAGGGCGTTCCCCTACAATGAGCAGTTCTTC. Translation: CATSDPRAFPYNEQFF.